The 26 T cell receptor beta chains below come from one sample, sequenced in a study of blood T cell repertoires in COVID-19. Using immunoSEQ multiplex PCR, the repertoire was profiled, and TCRdb retains in-frame clones only, with some absent. The sample holds 200,000 to 250,000 clones, 60% to 85% seen once. Sequencing used peripheral blood. The receptors originated from a woman aged 70-85 years with acute or convalescent COVID-19.

This clone was observed a single time. Other DNA sequences in the sample encode the same CDR3. V usage is TRBV5-1 and J usage is TRBJ2-2; D gene unclear. Germline-derived CDR1 and CDR2 are SGHRS and YFSETQ. CDR3 length: 15 residues. V was shortened by 0 bases and J by 2 bases, with 8 bases between the two germline ends. CDR3 amino acids: CASSLAQANTGELFF. CDR3 DNA sequence: TGCGCCAGCAGCTTGGCGCAGGCCAACACCGGGGAGCTGTTTTTT. Using reference TRBV5-1 and TRBJ2-2 for the parts outside the CDR3, the full variable domain is KAGVTQTPRYLIKTRGQQVTLSCSPISGHRSVSWYQQTPGQGLQFLFEYFSETQRNKGNFPGRFSGRQFSNSRSEMNVSTLELGDSALYLCASSLAQANTGELFFGEGSRLTVL.

This clone was observed a few times. This CDR3 is CASSQTGSAGQPQHF. The CDR3, as DNA: TGTGCCAGCAGTCAAACAGGGTCCGCAGGTCAGCCCCAGCATTTT. The genes are TRBV28 and TRBJ1-5; a possible D gene is TRBD1 (6 bases). The CDR3 spans 15 residues. CDR1 is MDHEN and CDR2 is SYDVKM in the germline V gene. Trimming left V 5 bases short and J 6 bases short, with 17 bases between.

In DNA form, the CDR3 reads TGTGCCAGCAGCTTAGTTAGCGGGAGGGGAGAGCAGTACTTC. It codes for CASSLVSGRGEQYF. The V and J genes are TRBV11-2 and TRBJ2-7, with TRBD2 identical over 11 bases. V trimming: 1 base; J trimming: 7 bases; junction bases outside the gene matches: 3. This CDR3 spans 14 amino acids. The germline V gene encodes CDR1 SGHAT and CDR2 FQNNGV. The full variable domain, rest sourced from reference TRBV11-2 and TRBJ2-7, is EAGVAQSPRYKIIEKRQSVAFWCNPISGHATLYWYQQILGQGPKLLIQFQNNGVVDDSQLPKDRFSAERLKGVDSTLKIQPAKLEDSAVYLCASSLVSGRGEQYFGPGTRLTVT.

V and J are TRBV11-3 and TRBJ2-2; TRBD1 aligns across 7 bases. The germline gives CDR1 SGHNT, CDR2 YENEEA. Trimming cost V 5 bases and J 2 bases; bases outside gene matches: 5. CDR3 length equals 15 residues. CDR3 amino acids: CASSAGTANTGELFF. The CDR3, as DNA: TGTGCCAGCAGCGCCGGGACAGCAAACACCGGGGAGCTGTTTTTT.

This rearrangement joins TRBV28 to TRBJ2-7; the match to TRBD1 covers 11 bases. The V segment lost 6 bases and the J segment 2 bases; nucleotides outside the gene matches: 0. Per germline, CDR1 MDHEN and CDR2 SYDVKM. The length of the CDR3 is 13 residues. The CDR3 is CASRGQGAYEQYF. The CDR3 nucleotides read TGTGCCAGCAGGGGACAGGGGGCCTACGAGCAGTACTTC.

This chain uses TRBV10-3 with TRBJ2-1; 15 bases match TRBD2. CDR3 length: 17 amino acids. Germline V gene sequence: CDR1 ENHRY, CDR2 SYGVKD. J was trimmed by 1 base and V by 5 bases; bases with no gene match: 3. The CDR3 region is CAISKGLAGGSYNEQFF. The CDR3 DNA follows: TGTGCCATCAGTAAGGGACTAGCGGGAGGATCCTACAATGAGCAGTTCTTC.

The chain is built from TRBV5-6 and TRBJ2-5, with TRBD1 as a possible D gene (5 bases). The CDR3 has 15 amino acids. Trimming shortened V by 0 bases and J by 4 bases, and 13 bases separated the two germline ends. Per the germline V gene, CDR1 is SGHDT and CDR2 is YYEEEE. The CDR3 region has the DNA TGTGCCAGCAGCTTGGCACTGGGGCTAGGAGAGACCCAGTACTTC. Its protein product is CASSLALGLGETQYF.

This clone was seen a few times. The rearrangement joins TRBV2 to TRBJ1-1; D may be TRBD1 (5 bases). The CDR3 covers 13 residues. Germline CDR1 is SNHLY and CDR2 is FYNNEI. Trimming cost V 4 bases and J 4 bases, with 10 bases left between them. The CDR3: CASSGQLGTEAFF. The CDR3 DNA follows: TGTGCCAGCAGTGGACAGCTGGGCACTGAAGCTTTCTTT.

The chain carries TRBV5-6 and TRBJ1-6; TRBD1 aligns across 7 bases. The CDR3 has 15 amino acids. CDR1 is SGHDT, CDR2 YYEEEE, per germline. V shed 2 bases, J shed 15 bases, and the junction held 14 bases outside the gene matches. DNA of the CDR3: TGTGCCAGCAGCTTCATCGGGACAGAAGTTCAGGTCCTCCACTTT. Residues: CASSFIGTEVQVLHF. Using reference TRBV5-6 and TRBJ1-6 for the parts outside the CDR3, the full variable domain is DAGVTQSPTHLIKTRGQQVTLRCSPKSGHDTVSWYQQALGQGPQFIFQYYEEEERQRGNFPDRFSGHQFPNYSSELNVNALLLGDSALYLCASSFIGTEVQVLHFGNGTRLTVT.

This clone was detected only a few times. The V call is TRBV24-1, the J call TRBJ1-1; D may be TRBD1 (5 bases). Deletions cut 2 bases from V and 7 bases from J, with 7 bases between. Germline V gene data show CDR1 as KGHDR and CDR2 as SFDVKD. The CDR3 runs to 12 residues. CDR3 coding DNA: TGTGCCACCAGTGATTACCAGGGTGAAGCTTTCTTT. It is translated as CATSDYQGEAFF.

This chain uses TRBV6-5 with TRBJ2-6, with D hard to call. The CDR3 loop spans 15 amino acids. Germline CDR1 and CDR2: MNHEY and SVGAGI. V lost 10 bases and J 4 bases, leaving 17 bases between the germline ends. The CDR3 DNA is TGTGCCACCTTACGAGGCAGCCACGGGGCCAACGTCCTGACTTTC. This translates into CATLRGSHGANVLTF.

V is TRBV18 and J is TRBJ2-1, with 9 bases fitting TRBD2. The germline CDR1 and CDR2 sequences are KGHSH and LQKENI. Trimming took 2 bases from V and 3 from J; bases not matched to a gene: 17. This CDR3 has 20 amino acids. The CDR3 DNA is TGTGCCAGCTCACCATTGAGTAGCGGGGGTCTCCGTTCTAGCTACAATGAGCAGTTCTTC. This encodes CASSPLSSGGLRSSYNEQFF.

The genes are TRBV3-1 (or the pseudogene TRBV3-2) and TRBJ1-6; D not resolved. Per germline, CDR1 LGHDT and CDR2 YNNKEL (reference sequence). This CDR3 contains 14 residues. V gave up 2 bases and J gave up 8 bases, with 10 bases separating them. CDR3 nucleotides: TGTGCCAGCAGCCAAACAGTAGACCATTCACCCCTCCACTTT. Encoded protein: CASSQTVDHSPLHF.

This clone has just one count. This chain links TRBV5-4 with TRBJ1-6; TRBD1 agrees at 7 bases. The CDR3 loop spans 17 amino acids. CDR1 is SGHNT, CDR2 YYREEE, per germline (reference sequence). V lost 0 bases to trimming and J lost 0 bases; unmatched junction nucleotides: 3. The CDR3 region is CASSLGQGSSYNSPLHF. The CDR3 coding sequence is TGTGCCAGCAGCTTGGGACAGGGAAGCTCCTATAATTCACCCCTCCACTTT.

The chain carries TRBV11-2 and TRBJ2-7; TRBD1 aligns across 10 bases. The CDR3 covers 14 residues. V shed 6 bases, J shed 4 bases, and the junction held 6 bases outside the gene matches. Germline CDR1 SGHAT, CDR2 FQNNGV. The CDR3 spells CASRKPGQGYEQYF. CDR3 nucleotides: TGTGCCAGCAGAAAACCGGGACAGGGGTACGAGCAGTACTTC.

The chain links TRBV5-6 to TRBJ2-2, with 7 bases aligning to TRBD1. CDR3 length: 15 residues. Per the germline V gene, CDR1 is SGHDT and CDR2 is YYEEEE. Trimming removed 1 base from V and 3 bases from J; junction bases left unmatched: 3. The CDR3 reads CASSLRDRDTGELFF. The CDR3 coding sequence is TGTGCCAGCAGCTTGCGTGACAGGGACACCGGGGAGCTGTTTTTT.

This chain links TRBV6-1 with TRBJ2-1, with 11 bases matching TRBD2. The CDR3 extends over 17 amino acids. Germline CDR1 is MNHNS and CDR2 is SASEGT. Trimming removed 3 bases from V and 2 bases from J; junction bases left unmatched: 6. CDR3 bases: TGTGCCAGCAGTGACCGCGGGACTAGCGGTCCCTACAATGAGCAGTTCTTC. This codes for CASSDRGTSGPYNEQFF.

The DNA of the CDR3 is TGTGCCAGCAGCTTAGCGGGGGACTGGCCCCAGCATTTT. Translating it yields CASSLAGDWPQHF. V usage is TRBV7-2 and J usage is TRBJ1-5; a weak D match, TRBD1 (5 bases). The CDR3 sequence is 13 residues long. Germline CDR1 SGHTA, CDR2 FQGNSA. Trimming shortened V by 0 bases and J by 9 bases, and 9 bases separated the two germline ends. Variable domain in full (rest from reference TRBV7-2 and TRBJ1-5): GAGVSQSPSNKVTEKGKDVELRCDPISGHTALYWYRQSLGQGLEFLIYFQGNSAPDKSGLPSDRFSAERTGGSVSTLTIQRTQQEDSAVYLCASSLAGDWPQHFGDGTRLSIL.

The chain combines TRBV19 with TRBJ2-7; 8 bases map to TRBD2. With 4 bases clipped from V and 4 bases from J, the junction kept 6 bases outside the gene matches. The CDR3 length is 14 residues. The germline CDR1 and CDR2 sequences are LNHDA and SQIVND (reference sequence). The CDR3 DNA follows: TGTGCCAGTAGTAACCCGGGAGGGACTTACGAGCAGTACTTC. It yields the protein CASSNPGGTYEQYF.

The V call is TRBV4-1, the J call TRBJ2-5, with 8 nucleotides matching TRBD2. The CDR3 contains 13 residues. CDR1 and CDR2 (germline): MGHRA, YSYEKL. V dropped 3 bases and J dropped 7; count of bases not matched to a gene: 4. The CDR3 coding sequence is TGCGCCAGCAGCCATCCCACTAGCGGGACCCAGTACTTC. Its protein product is CASSHPTSGTQYF.

The genes are TRBV19 and TRBJ2-1; 10 bases align to TRBD2. V lost 4 bases and J lost 0; bases outside the gene matches: 0. This CDR3 has 15 residues. Germline V gene sequence: CDR1 LNHDA, CDR2 SQIVND (reference sequence). The DNA of the CDR3 is TGTGCCAGTAGTACTAGCGGGGGCTCCTACAATGAGCAGTTCTTC. It encodes CASSTSGGSYNEQFF.

J is TRBJ2-5 and V is TRBV4-1; 9 bases fit TRBD2. Germline values: CDR1 MGHRA, CDR2 YSYEKL. The CDR3 contains 17 residues. J was trimmed by 2 bases and V by 0 bases; bases with no gene match: 7. Here the CDR3 DNA reads TGCGCCAGCAGCCAAGAGTTTGTAGCGGGAGTACAAGAGACCCAGTACTTC. Translation gives CASSQEFVAGVQETQYF.

The sample holds one count of this clone. The rearrangement uses TRBV30 and TRBJ2-2, with D unresolved. The CDR3 is 12 residues long. Germline loops: CDR1 GTSNPN, CDR2 SVGIG (reference sequence). V was shortened by 2 bases and J by 6 bases, with 7 bases between the two germline ends. CDR3 nucleotides: TGTGCCTGGAGTTTGGGCGCCGGGGAGCTGTTTTTT. This translates into CAWSLGAGELFF.

This clone showed up just a few times. The V and J genes are TRBV3-1 (or the pseudogene TRBV3-2) and TRBJ2-7; TRBD2 matches at 10 bases. Looked up from germline, CDR1 is LGHDT and CDR2 is YNNKEL (reference sequence). The CDR3 loop spans 15 amino acids. V lost 1 base and J lost 6; bases outside the gene matches: 6. The CDR3 is CASSQALAGELEQYF. The DNA for the CDR3 is TGTGCCAGCAGCCAAGCGCTAGCGGGAGAACTCGAGCAGTACTTC.

The rearrangement links TRBV5-1 to TRBJ2-3; TRBD2 might be the D (5 bases). The CDR3 length is 16 residues. The ends were cut back, 0 bases at V and 0 bases at J, with 11 bases in the middle. Germline lookup yields CDR1 SGHRS and CDR2 YFSETQ. The CDR3 region has the DNA TGCGCCAGCAGCTTGGGTGGAGGAGCAAGCACAGATACGCAGTATTTT. Protein product: CASSLGGGASTDTQYF.

This chain connects TRBV20-1 to TRBJ2-2; D call uncertain. The CDR3 loop spans 11 amino acids. The V gene lost 5 bases and the J gene lost 5 bases, with 6 bases spanning the gap. Germline CDR1 reads DFQATT; CDR2 reads SNEGSKA (reference sequence). The DNA of the CDR3 is TGCAGTGCTCCCCGTACCGGGGAGCTGTTTTTT. Translation: CSAPRTGELFF.